This note documents a single T cell receptor (beta chain) sequence. The target antigen is unknown. This table comes from immunoSEQ multiplex PCR, and its TCRdb copy is limited to in-frame clones, with some not included. The table lists about 19,000 clones, 80% to 95% of them singletons. The data belong to a study of T cells in localized non-small cell lung cancer. The germline V and J ends were trimmed by 1 base and 2 bases, with 6 bases remaining between them. The CDR3 totals 13 residues. Germline V CDR1 and CDR2: SGHRS, YFSETQ. Study findings and constraints: Among the top 100 tumor clones, a median 57 appeared in adjacent lung. It was uninvolved adjacent lung that showed the highest T cell clonality, exceeding tumor. Heterogeneity remains possible, as sequencing covered one tumor region only. Elevated blood T cell density was associated with longer overall survival.

This specimen consisted of peripheral blood, obtained before any cancer treatment. The TCR was taken from an older male donor with stage I squamous cell lung carcinoma. This chain joins TRBV5-1 and TRBJ2-5; TRBD1 is a possible D gene (5 bases). The CDR3 coding sequence is TGCGCCAGCAGCTTGAGGGGACAAGAGACCCAGTACTTC. Its translation: CASSLRGQETQYF.